This T cell receptor beta chain appears in the sequencing data of a study of PD-1 blockade in classical Hodgkin lymphoma. Time point indicated: cycle 4 day 1 (C4D1), after 6 weeks of nivolumab. Exposure to brentuximab vedotin varied, and each patient had relapsed following autologous stem cell transplantation. Magnetic negative selection served to purify CD4+ T cells out of PBMCs that had been thawed. The study recorded best responses of complete response, partial response or progressive disease. The assay was immunoSEQ multiplex PCR, and TCRdb's table has in-frame clones only and misses some. This sample yields about 22,000 clones, of which approximately 65% are seen a single time; around 1.3% belongs to the top ten. Losses at the gene ends were 5 bases for V and 5 bases for J; bases not matched to a gene: 2. The CDR3 covers 13 residues. Germline CDR1 and CDR2: LGHNA and YSLEER.

The source is a human donor with classical Hodgkin lymphoma. This chain joins TRBV4-3 and TRBJ1-1, with 10 bases aligning to TRBD1. The sequences come from CD4+ T cells from blood, collected before the fourth cycle of nivolumab. CDR3 DNA sequence: TGCGCCAGCAGCAGGACAGGGGGGACTGAAGCTTTCTTT. Residues: CASSRTGGTEAFF.